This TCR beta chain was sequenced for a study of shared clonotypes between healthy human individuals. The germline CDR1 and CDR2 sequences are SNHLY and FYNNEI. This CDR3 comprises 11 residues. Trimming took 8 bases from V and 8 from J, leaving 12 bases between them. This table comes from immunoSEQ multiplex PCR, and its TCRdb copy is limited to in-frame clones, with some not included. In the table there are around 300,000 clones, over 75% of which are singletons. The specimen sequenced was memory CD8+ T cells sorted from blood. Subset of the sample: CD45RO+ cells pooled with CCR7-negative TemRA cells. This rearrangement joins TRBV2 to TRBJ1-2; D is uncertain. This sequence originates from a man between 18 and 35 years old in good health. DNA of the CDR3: TGTGCCAGCCATGGCGGGTGGGGCTACACCTTC. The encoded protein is CASHGGWGYTF.